Described below is a single T cell receptor (beta chain) sequence and its context. TCRdb's table, derived via immunoSEQ multiplex PCR, lists solely in-frame clones and lacks some. The sample holds about 130,000 clones, approximately 84% seen once. This sample stems from a study of blood T cell repertoires in COVID-19. Unmatched junction bases numbered 11, after V lost 1 base and J lost 3 bases. CDR3 length equals 18 residues. CDR1 LGHNA and CDR2 YNFKEQ come from the germline V gene. Sequencing input: peripheral blood. The rearrangement links TRBV4-2 to TRBJ2-2; TRBD2 matches 7 bases. The TCR sequence derives from a woman in her fifties or sixties who had recovered from COVID-19. The CDR3 DNA follows: TGTGCCAGCAGCCAAGTTCACGCGGGAGAATATGACACCGGGGAGCTGTTTTTT. Amino acids: CASSQVHAGEYDTGELFF.